Each of the 18 T cell receptor beta chains below was sequenced from the same sample in a study of response to subunit inactivated influenza vaccine. TCRdb independently ran MiXCR on the RT-PCR reads; one entry per CDR3 protein. The table includes about 830,000 distinct CDR3 sequences, approximately 17% detected once. The specimen was PBMCs from blood, collected 5 to 6 days after vaccination. The receptors derive from a man aged 50 or older who received an inactivated influenza vaccine.

V is TRBV4-3 and J is TRBJ1-2; D may be TRBD1 (6 bases). Germline V gene data show CDR1 as LGHNA and CDR2 as YSLEER. The CDR3 consists of 14 residues. V was shortened by 0 bases and J by 8 bases, with 13 bases between the two germline ends. CDR3 sequence: CASSQEAQGLGYTF. The CDR3, as DNA: TGCGCCAGCAGCCAAGAGGCACAGGGCTTAGGCTACACCTTC.

This chain connects TRBV6-5 to TRBJ2-7; perhaps TRBD1 as D (7 bases). Trimming removed 0 bases from V and 2 bases from J, with 17 bases in between. CDR3 size: 17 residues. CDR1 and CDR2 (germline): MNHEY, SVGAGI. The chain's CDR3 is CASSYSKLQGRTYEQYF. As DNA, the CDR3 is TGTGCCAGCAGTTACTCGAAATTACAGGGGAGGACCTACGAGCAGTACTTC.

The rearrangement joins TRBV6-1 to TRBJ2-7; 11 nucleotides line up with TRBD1. The junction had 10 bases not matched to a gene; V was cut back by 5 bases and J by 7 bases. Germline assignment: CDR1 MNHNS and CDR2 SASEGT. The CDR3 runs to 15 residues. The CDR3: CASSRLGQGGGEQYF. In DNA form, the CDR3 reads TGTGCCAGCAGTCGACTGGGACAGGGGGGAGGGGAGCAGTACTTC.

This clonotype was recorded at least ten times. This sequence joins TRBV5-8 and TRBJ2-2; no definite D call. V lost 0 bases and J 2 bases, leaving 5 bases between the germline ends. The CDR3 consists of 14 residues. Germline lookup yields CDR1 SGHTS and CDR2 YDEGEE. CDR3 region: CASSLAQNTGELFF. The CDR3 DNA reads as TGTGCCAGCAGCTTGGCCCAAAACACCGGGGAGCTGTTTTTT.

The chain joins TRBV18 to TRBJ2-5; D unresolved. Trimming shortened V by 0 bases and J by 5 bases, and 4 bases separated the two germline ends. This CDR3 spans 12 amino acids. Germline V gene data show CDR1 as KGHSH and CDR2 as LQKENI. The CDR3 nucleotides are TGTGCCAGCTCACCACCGCTGGAGACCCAGTACTTC. Translation gives CASSPPLETQYF.

This clonotype has a handful of counts. The V call is TRBV3-1, the J call TRBJ2-7; D might be TRBD2 (5 bases). Germline CDR1 is LGHDT and CDR2 is YNNKEL (reference sequence). This CDR3 comprises 16 residues. The V end lost 1 base, the J end lost 2 bases, and 15 bases lay between the germline ends. CDR3 nucleotide sequence: TGTGCCAGCAGCCAAGTCCATCGGGGATTTACCTACGAGCAGTACTTC. Translation gives CASSQVHRGFTYEQYF.

In its sample, this clonotype was seen a few times. The chain recombines TRBV4-1 with TRBJ2-3, with TRBD2 matching over 7 bases. Per germline, CDR1 MGHRA and CDR2 YSYEKL. This CDR3 spans 15 amino acids. J was trimmed by 7 bases and V by 0 bases; bases with no gene match: 7. This CDR3 reads CASSQDGGGVYTQYF. CDR3 nucleotides: TGCGCCAGCAGCCAAGATGGGGGGGGGGTTTATACGCAGTATTTT.

Only a few counts were recorded for this clonotype. The chain is built from TRBV11-2 and TRBJ2-3; no reliable D call. This CDR3 region has 12 residues. V lost 6 bases to trimming and J lost 2 bases, with 6 bases between them. Germline V gene lookup returns CDR1 SGHAT and CDR2 FQNNGV. This CDR3 is CASRQHTDTQYF. The CDR3 region has the DNA TGTGCCAGCAGACAGCACACAGATACGCAGTATTTT.

This clonotype was detected only once. The chain uses TRBV21-1 and TRBJ2-7; the tabulated D call, TRBD2, remains unverified against the DNA. TRBV21-1 is reported as a pseudogene. The CDR3 length is 24 residues. The CDR3 DNA reads as TGTGCCAGCAGCAAAGATCTAGGGGGACGCGGTCCTCCGCTTGGACTAGCGGAGACCTACGAGCAGTACTTC. Its translation is CASSKDLGGRGPPLGLAETYEQYF.

This clonotype was found a few times. The rearrangement joins TRBV29-1 to TRBJ2-5; 9 bases line up with TRBD2. The germline V gene has CDR1 SQVTM and CDR2 ANQGSEA. Trimming at V came to 4 bases and at J to 2 bases, leaving 8 bases not matched to a gene. This CDR3 is 15 amino acids long. CDR3: CSVGPSGNIQETQYF. CDR3 nucleotides: TGCAGCGTTGGCCCTAGCGGGAACATACAAGAGACCCAGTACTTC.

The chain couples TRBV27 to TRBJ2-2; no reliable D call. With 6 bases removed from V and 0 bases from J, the gap between germline ends came to 14 bases. The germline gives CDR1 MNHEY, CDR2 SMNVEV (reference sequence). This CDR3 region has 16 residues. The CDR3 loop is CASSLLGFANTGELFF. The DNA for the CDR3 is TGTGCCAGCAGCCTCTTGGGGTTCGCGAACACCGGGGAGCTGTTTTTT.

This clonotype was seen a few times. The CDR3 bases are TGCGCCAGCAGCCCCTTGTCGGGGGTGGGGACTGAAGCTTTCTTT. This encodes CASSPLSGVGTEAFF. The chain has TRBV4-1 and TRBJ1-1, with a possible D match to TRBD1 (5 bases). V lost 4 bases and J lost 5, with 17 bases in between. Germline V CDR1 and CDR2: MGHRA, YSYEKL. The CDR3 spans 15 residues.

This clonotype came up a few times. The rearrangement links TRBV20-1 to TRBJ1-2; D unresolved. V was trimmed by 0 bases and J by 4 bases, leaving 6 bases between them. Germline V gives CDR1 DFQATT, CDR2 SNEGSKA (reference sequence). The CDR3 runs 12 residues. The CDR3: CSARDSSYGYTF. CDR3 coding DNA: TGCAGTGCTAGAGATTCCTCCTATGGCTACACCTTC.

This clonotype turned up a few times. Germline is not matched at one junction end, which may reflect a read error. The chain uses TRBV20-1 and TRBJ1-6; 7 bases are a match to TRBD1. There are 11 residues in the CDR3. Germline CDR1 DFQATT, CDR2 SNEGSKA (reference sequence). The CDR3 nucleotides read TGCAGTGCTAGAAATCCGGGACAGCTAAGCTTT. It encodes CSARNPGQLSF.

Many counts were recorded for this clonotype. The J gene is TRBJ2-7, the V gene TRBV11-2; D is unresolved. The CDR3 contains 12 residues. The germline V and J ends were trimmed by 2 bases and 6 bases, with 8 bases remaining between them. Germline loops: CDR1 SGHAT, CDR2 FQNNGV. As DNA, the CDR3 is TGTGCCAGCAGCTTACATGGATTCGAGCAGTACTTC. Its translation is CASSLHGFEQYF.

This chain uses TRBV20-1 with TRBJ1-2; 9 nucleotides match TRBD1. CDR3 length: 13 residues. The germline V gene encodes CDR1 DFQATT and CDR2 SNEGSKA (reference sequence). Trimming cost V 5 bases and J 3 bases; bases outside gene matches: 4. The CDR3 protein is CSARDREDYGYTF. The CDR3 coding sequence is TGCAGTGCTCGGGACAGGGAGGACTATGGCTACACCTTC.

CDR3 residues: CAISESRGGTGELFF. The CDR3 coding sequence is TGTGCCATCAGTGAATCGCGGGGGGGGACCGGGGAGCTGTTTTTT. The chain has TRBV10-3 and TRBJ2-2; TRBD2 agrees at 9 bases. Germline-derived CDR1 and CDR2 are ENHRY and SYGVKD. Trimming removed 3 bases from V and 5 bases from J; junction bases left unmatched: 4. There are 15 residues in the CDR3.

This clonotype has a handful of counts. V gene TRBV12-3 or TRBV12-4 combines with J gene TRBJ2-5; perhaps TRBD2 as D (6 bases). CDR3 length: 15 residues. Trimming stripped 2 bases from V and 1 base from J, with 11 bases between. CDR3 DNA: TGTGCCAGCAGTTTAAGCGGGCGGTCCCAAGAGACCCAGTACTTC. Translating it yields CASSLSGRSQETQYF.